These 12 T cell receptor beta chains originate from one sample sequenced in a study of STAT5B mutations in CD4+ large granular lymphocyte leukemia. Profiling relied on immunoSEQ multiplex PCR, and the TCRdb table lists in-frame clones only, not all of them. Of about 45,000 clones listed, 86% are singletons. Sequencing was done on a sample of CD4+ T cells from blood buffy coats. The receptor set was obtained from a human donor in good health.

The chain joins TRBV9 to TRBJ1-1; D possibly corresponds to TRBD1 (6 bases). V lost 4 bases to trimming and J lost 4 bases, with 11 bases between them. The germline V gene has CDR1 SGDLS and CDR2 YYNGEE. The CDR3 is 13 amino acids. CDR3 nucleotide sequence: TGTGCCAGCAGCAGCGGGGGCAGCACTGAAGCTTTCTTT. Translation: CASSSGGSTEAFF.

The V call is TRBV6-5, the J call TRBJ1-6; no clear D. Germline CDR1 and CDR2: MNHEY and SVGAGI. The CDR3 covers 16 residues. With 0 bases removed from V and 3 bases from J, the gap between germline ends came to 9 bases. The CDR3 sequence is CASSYSGLGYNSPLHF. In DNA, the CDR3 is TGTGCCAGCAGTTACTCAGGGCTCGGCTATAATTCACCCCTCCACTTT.

By share, this clone ranks as medium-sized. CDR3 nucleotides: TGTGCCAGCAGCTACGGACAGTGGGCTGAAGCTTTCTTT. It encodes CASSYGQWAEAFF. V is TRBV7-9 and J is TRBJ1-1, with D possibly matching TRBD1 (6 bases). The V end lost 4 bases, the J end lost 6 bases, and 12 bases lay between the germline ends. The CDR3 sequence is 13 residues long. Looked up from germline, CDR1 is SEHNR and CDR2 is FQNEAQ (reference sequence).

The chain links TRBV2 to TRBJ2-5; 7 bases align to TRBD2. In germline, CDR1 is SNHLY, CDR2 FYNNEI. This CDR3 contains 15 residues. V lost 3 bases to trimming and J lost 1 base; unmatched junction nucleotides: 5. CDR3 coding DNA: TGTGCCAGCAGTGAGGAAAGCGGGATCCAAGAGACCCAGTACTTC. This gives the protein CASSEESGIQETQYF.

This clone was picked up one time. The chain couples TRBV10-3 to TRBJ2-3, with 11 bases identical to TRBD1. J gave up 7 bases and V 3 bases, and 9 bases lay outside the gene matches. This CDR3 has 16 residues. CDR1 is ENHRY and CDR2 is SYGVKD in the germline V gene. Here the CDR3 DNA reads TGTGCCATCAGTGACCCCGGACAGGGGGCCACGAATACGCAGTATTTT. Translated, it gives CAISDPGQGATNTQYF.

This chain uses TRBV2 with TRBJ1-4; 11 bases match TRBD1. This CDR3 spans 17 amino acids. Unmatched junction bases numbered 10, after V lost 7 bases and J lost 3 bases. Germline V gene data show CDR1 as SNHLY and CDR2 as FYNNEI. The CDR3, as DNA: TGTGCCAGCACCCGCTATGGACAGGGGGCTGCTAATGAAAAACTGTTTTTT. Protein product: CASTRYGQGAANEKLFF.

The chain carries TRBV5-1 and TRBJ1-4; D gene uncertain. V was cut by 0 bases and J by 0 bases, with 9 bases left in between. The CDR3 extends over 16 amino acids. Germline V gives CDR1 SGHRS, CDR2 YFSETQ. The CDR3 DNA follows: TGCGCCAGCAGCTTGGTTGGCAGCACAACTAATGAAAAACTGTTTTTT. The encoded protein is CASSLVGSTTNEKLFF. Supplemented by reference TRBV5-1 and TRBJ1-4, the full variable domain reads KAGVTQTPRYLIKTRGQQVTLSCSPISGHRSVSWYQQTPGQGLQFLFEYFSETQRNKGNFPGRFSGRQFSNSRSEMNVSTLELGDSALYLCASSLVGSTTNEKLFFGSGTQLSVL.

V is TRBV2 and J is TRBJ2-3; D is undetermined. Germline loops: CDR1 SNHLY, CDR2 FYNNEI. CDR3 size: 13 residues. Trimming pared 6 bases from V and 1 base from J, leaving 8 bases between. CDR3 nucleotides: TGTGCCAGCAGGAAAACAGGCACAGATACGCAGTATTTT. Translated: CASRKTGTDTQYF. The full variable domain, completed using reference TRBV2 and TRBJ2-3, is EPEVTQTPSHQVTQMGQEVILRCVPISNHLYFYWYRQILGQKVEFLVSFYNNEISEKSEIFDDQFSVERPDGSNFTLKIRSTKLEDSAMYFCASRKTGTDTQYFGPGTRLTVL.

V is TRBV6-1 and J is TRBJ2-3; D might be TRBD2 (7 bases). The germline CDR1 and CDR2 sequences are MNHNS and SASEGT. The CDR3 length is 15 residues. The V end was cut by 8 bases, the J end by 6 bases, with 21 bases between. CDR3 nucleotides: TGTGCCAGCGGACAGAGCGGGATCCTCGGTGATACGCAGTATTTT. It translates to CASGQSGILGDTQYF.

The V call is TRBV27, the J call TRBJ2-1, with 9 bases matching TRBD1. Germline-derived CDR1 and CDR2 are MNHEY and SMNVEV (reference sequence). The CDR3 length is 17 residues. With 3 bases clipped from V and 2 bases from J, the junction kept 8 bases outside the gene matches. CDR3 nucleotides: TGTGCCAGCAGTTTCGCCCGGACAGGGGTCACCTACAATGAGCAGTTCTTC. It encodes CASSFARTGVTYNEQFF.

This clone has just one count. The chain recombines TRBV7-9 with TRBJ1-1; D ambiguous. Germline V lookup: CDR1 SEHNR, CDR2 FQNEAQ (reference sequence). CDR3 length equals 13 residues. V lost 5 bases and J lost 0, with 7 bases in between. CDR3 sequence (DNA): TGTGCCAGCAGCGTTACTATGAACACTGAAGCTTTCTTT. This codes for CASSVTMNTEAFF. Full variable domain (missing parts from reference TRBV7-9 and TRBJ1-1): DTGVSQNPRHKITKRGQNVTFRCDPISEHNRLYWYRQTLGQGPEFLTYFQNEAQLEKSRLLSDRFSAERPKGSFSTLEIQRTEQGDSAMYLCASSVTMNTEAFFGQGTRLTVV.

This clone was picked up one time. The J gene is TRBJ2-7, the V gene TRBV13; the D is unclear. Germline V gene sequence: CDR1 PRHDT, CDR2 FYEKMQ (reference sequence). The CDR3 is made up of 11 amino acids. V lost 2 bases and J lost 3, with 2 bases in between. CDR3 sequence (DNA): TGTGCCAGCAGCTTAAACTACGAGCAGTACTTC. Translated: CASSLNYEQYF. Supplemented by reference TRBV13 and TRBJ2-7, the full variable domain reads AAGVIQSPRHLIKEKRETATLKCYPIPRHDTVYWYQQGPGQDPQFLISFYEKMQSDKGSIPDRFSAQQFSDYHSELNMSSLELGDSALYFCASSLNYEQYFGPGTRLTVT.